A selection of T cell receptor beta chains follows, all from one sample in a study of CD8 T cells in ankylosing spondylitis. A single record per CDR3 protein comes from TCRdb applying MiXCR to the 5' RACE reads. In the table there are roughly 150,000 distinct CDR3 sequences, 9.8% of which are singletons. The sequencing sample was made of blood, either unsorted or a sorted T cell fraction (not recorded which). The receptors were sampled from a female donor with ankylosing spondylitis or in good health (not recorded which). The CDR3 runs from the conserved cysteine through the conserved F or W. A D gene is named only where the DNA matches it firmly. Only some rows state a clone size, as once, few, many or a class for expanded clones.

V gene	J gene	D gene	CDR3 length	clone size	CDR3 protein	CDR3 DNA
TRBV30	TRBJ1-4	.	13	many	CAWSGLSNEKLFF	TGTGCCTGGAGTGGGCTGTCTAATGAAAAACTGTTTTTT
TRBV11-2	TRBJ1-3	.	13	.	CASSPEGKNTIYF	TGTGCCAGCAGCCCGGAAGGGAAAAACACCATATATTTT
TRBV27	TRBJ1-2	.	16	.	CASSLSTPQGFHGYTF	TGTGCCAGCAGTTTATCGACACCACAGGGATTTCATGGCTACACCTTC
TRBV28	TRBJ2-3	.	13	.	CASSLLGTDTQYF	TGTGCCAGCAGTTTATTAGGCACAGATACGCAGTATTTT
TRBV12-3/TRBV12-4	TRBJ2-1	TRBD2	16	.	CASSPSLREAYNEQFF	TGTGCCAGCAGTCCCTCATTGCGGGAGGCGTACAATGAGCAGTTCTTC
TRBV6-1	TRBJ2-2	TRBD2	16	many	CASSEGGLAGEGELFF	TGTGCCAGCAGTGAGGGAGGACTAGCGGGAGAAGGGGAGCTGTTTTTT
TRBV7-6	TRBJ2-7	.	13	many	CASSVGTGYEQYF	TGTGCCAGCAGCGTGGGAACGGGTTACGAGCAGTACTTC
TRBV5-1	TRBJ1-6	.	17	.	CASSSTSSGSKNSPLHF	TGCGCCAGCAGCTCTACCTCCAGTGGATCTAAGAATTCACCCCTCCACTTT
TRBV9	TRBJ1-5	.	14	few	CASSPGRSNQPQHF	TGTGCCAGCAGCCCCGGACGGAGCAATCAGCCCCAGCATTTT
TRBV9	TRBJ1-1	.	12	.	CASSVTDLEAFF	TGTGCCAGCAGCGTAACAGATCTTGAAGCTTTCTTT
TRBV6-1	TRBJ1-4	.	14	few	CASSSGTAEEKLFF	TGTGCCAGCAGCTCCGGGACGGCGGAGGAAAAACTGTTTTTT
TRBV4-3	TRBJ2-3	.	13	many	CASSHVVTDTQYF	TGCGCCAGCAGCCATGTAGTTACAGATACGCAGTATTTT
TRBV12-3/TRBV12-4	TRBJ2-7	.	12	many	CASSFGLYEQYF	TGTGCCAGCAGTTTCGGACTATACGAGCAGTACTTC
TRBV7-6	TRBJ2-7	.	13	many	CASSLFGGYEQYF	TGTGCCAGCAGCTTATTTGGGGGCTACGAGCAGTACTTC
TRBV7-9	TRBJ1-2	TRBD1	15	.	CASSSPDRGGDGYTF	TGTGCCAGCAGCTCACCGGACAGGGGGGGGGATGGCTACACCTTC
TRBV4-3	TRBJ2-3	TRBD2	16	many	CASSQGVAGSTDTQYF	TGCGCCAGCAGCCAAGGGGTAGCGGGTAGCACAGATACGCAGTATTTT
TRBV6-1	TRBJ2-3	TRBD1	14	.	CASSRTGPTDTQYF	TGTGCCAGCAGTCGGACAGGTCCCACAGATACGCAGTATTTT
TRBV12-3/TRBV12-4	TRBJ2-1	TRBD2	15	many	CASSSAGSSYNEQFF	TGTGCCAGCAGTTCAGCGGGAAGCTCCTACAATGAGCAGTTCTTC
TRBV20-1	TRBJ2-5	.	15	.	CSARDRPLYQETQYF	TGCAGTGCTAGAGATCGACCGCTATATCAAGAGACCCAGTACTTC
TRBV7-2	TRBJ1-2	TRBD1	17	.	CASSLGPRTGGWHGYTF	TGTGCCAGCAGCTTAGGTCCGCGTACAGGGGGTTGGCATGGCTACACCTTC
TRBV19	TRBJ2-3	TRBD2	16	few	CATSRLLAAYTDTQYF	TGTGCCACCTCCCGCCTCCTAGCGGCCTACACAGATACGCAGTATTTT
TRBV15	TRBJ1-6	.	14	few	CATSSGLRYSPLHF	TGTGCCACCAGCAGCGGACTGAGATATTCACCCCTCCACTTT
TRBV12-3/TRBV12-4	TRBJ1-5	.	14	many	CASSLGAARQPQHF	TGTGCCAGCAGTTTAGGGGCGGCGCGCCAGCCCCAGCATTTT
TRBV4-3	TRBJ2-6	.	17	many	CASSQEGRNSGANVLTF	TGCGCCAGCAGCCAAGAGGGGCGGAACTCTGGGGCCAACGTCCTGACTTTC
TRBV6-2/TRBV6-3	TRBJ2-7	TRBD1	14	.	CASEGQKSSYEQYF	TGTGCCAGCGAGGGACAGAAGAGCTCCTACGAGCAGTACTTC
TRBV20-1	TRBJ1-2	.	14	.	CSAGNREADYGYTF	TGCAGTGCTGGGAACAGGGAAGCGGACTATGGCTACACCTTC
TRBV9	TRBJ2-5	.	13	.	CASSPGRLETQYF	TGTGCCAGCAGCCCAGGCAGGTTGGAGACCCAGTACTTC
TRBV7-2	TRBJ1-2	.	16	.	CASSLAPRDREDGYTF	TGTGCCAGCAGCTTAGCCCCAAGGGACCGAGAAGATGGCTACACCTTC
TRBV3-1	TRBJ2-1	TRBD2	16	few	CASSTFGLAVYNEQFF	TGTGCCAGCAGCACTTTCGGACTAGCGGTCTACAATGAGCAGTTCTTC
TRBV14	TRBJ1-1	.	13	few	CASSLHGNTEAFF	TGTGCCAGCAGCCTCCACGGGAACACTGAAGCTTTCTTT
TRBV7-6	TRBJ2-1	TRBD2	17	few	CASSPPSVGRAWDEQFF	TGTGCCAGCAGCCCCCCCTCGGTCGGGAGGGCCTGGGATGAGCAGTTCTTC
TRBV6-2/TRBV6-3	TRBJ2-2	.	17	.	CATKGRTSAGDTGELFF	TGTGCCACCAAGGGAAGGACTTCAGCGGGCGACACCGGGGAGCTGTTTTTT
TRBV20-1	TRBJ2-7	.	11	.	CSAREKYEQYF	TGCAGTGCTAGAGAAAAATACGAGCAGTACTTC
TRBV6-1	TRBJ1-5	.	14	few	CASSPRGSRQPQHF	TGTGCCAGCAGTCCCCGGGGGTCACGGCAGCCCCAGCATTTT
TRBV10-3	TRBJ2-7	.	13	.	CAISESGQTEQYF	TGTGCCATCAGTGAGTCCGGACAGACCGAGCAGTACTTC
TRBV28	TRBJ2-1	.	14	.	CASSPGSGSTEQFF	TGTGCCAGCAGTCCCGGGAGTGGGAGCACTGAGCAGTTCTTC
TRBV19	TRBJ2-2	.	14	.	CASNEWAAPGELFF	TGTGCCAGTAATGAGTGGGCGGCCCCGGGGGAGCTGTTTTTT
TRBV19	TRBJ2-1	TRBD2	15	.	CASSGAGESYNEQFF	TGTGCCAGTAGCGGGGCGGGAGAATCTTACAATGAGCAGTTCTTC
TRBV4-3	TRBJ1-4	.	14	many	CASSQSGRNEKLFF	TGCGCCAGCAGCCAATCGGGGCGTAATGAAAAACTGTTTTTT
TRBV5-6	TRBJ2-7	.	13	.	CASSLGSLGKQYF	TGTGCCAGCAGCCTTGGGTCCCTCGGGAAGCAGTACTTC
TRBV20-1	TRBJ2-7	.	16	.	CSARGRAGSPYYEQYF	TGCAGTGCTAGAGGCCGGGCGGGGAGCCCCTACTACGAGCAGTACTTC
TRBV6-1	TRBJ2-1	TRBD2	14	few	CASRPSGNYNEQFF	TGTGCCAGCAGACCTAGCGGGAACTACAATGAGCAGTTCTTC
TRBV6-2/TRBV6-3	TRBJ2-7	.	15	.	CASSYSGSPLYEQYF	TGTGCCAGCAGTTATTCAGGGAGCCCCCTCTACGAGCAGTACTTC
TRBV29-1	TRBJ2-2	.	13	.	CSVAGPLAGELFF	TGCAGCGTTGCGGGACCGCTAGCCGGGGAGCTGTTTTTT
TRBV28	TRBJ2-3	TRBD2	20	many	CASSLPPLGGLAGVGDTQYF	TGTGCCAGCAGTTTACCCCCCTTGGGGGGACTCGCGGGAGTAGGAGATACGCAGTATTTT
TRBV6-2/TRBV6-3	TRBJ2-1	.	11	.	CASGRSNEQFF	TGTGCCAGCGGGAGAAGCAATGAGCAGTTCTTC
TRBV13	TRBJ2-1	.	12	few	CASSLGEIEGFF	TGTGCCAGCAGCCTGGGCGAAATCGAGGGGTTCTTC
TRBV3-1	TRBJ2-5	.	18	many	CASSQGGTPTHDRETQYF	TGTGCCAGCAGCCAAGGTGGGACTCCTACGCATGACCGCGAGACCCAGTACTTC
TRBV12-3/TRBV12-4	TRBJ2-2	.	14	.	CASSLGGPTGELFF	TGTGCCAGCAGTTTAGGGGGGCCCACCGGGGAGCTGTTTTTT
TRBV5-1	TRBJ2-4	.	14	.	CASRRQGIGDIQYF	TGCGCCAGCAGACGACAAGGGATAGGGGACATTCAGTACTTC
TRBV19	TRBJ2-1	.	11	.	CASSKRAVQFF	TGTGCCAGTAGTAAGCGCGCTGTGCAGTTCTTC
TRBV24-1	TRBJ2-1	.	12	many	CATSDLGDEQFF	TGTGCCACCAGTGATTTAGGCGATGAGCAGTTCTTC
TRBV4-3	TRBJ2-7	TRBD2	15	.	CASSRGLRTSNEQYF	TGCGCCAGCAGCCGGGGACTAAGAACCAGCAACGAGCAGTACTTC
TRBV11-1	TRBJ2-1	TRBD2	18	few	CASSATSGRESSYNEQFF	TGTGCCAGCAGCGCCACTAGCGGGAGGGAAAGCTCCTACAATGAGCAGTTCTTC
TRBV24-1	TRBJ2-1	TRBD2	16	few	CATSDLGSLAADEQFF	TGTGCCACCAGTGATTTAGGCTCACTAGCGGCCGATGAGCAGTTCTTC